The 3 T cell receptor beta chains listed next were all sequenced from one sample in a study of blood T cell repertoires in COVID-19. Clones were read by immunoSEQ multiplex PCR, and TCRdb kept only the in-frame ones, dropping some. The table includes some 210,000 clones, 84% detected once. The sequencing sample was made of peripheral blood. The receptors derive from a woman in her forties or fifties with active or convalescent COVID-19.

The genes are TRBV11-2 and TRBJ2-7; the match to TRBD2 covers 16 bases. The CDR3 extends over 18 amino acids. Germline V lookup: CDR1 SGHAT, CDR2 FQNNGV. V trimming: 5 bases; J trimming: 5 bases; junction bases outside the gene matches: 12. In DNA form, the CDR3 reads TGTGCCAGCAGCCCCGGGACTAGCGGGAGGGCCATCGGACACGAGCAGTACTTC. This translates into CASSPGTSGRAIGHEQYF.

The genes are TRBV24-1 and TRBJ1-3, with 9 nucleotides matching TRBD1. This CDR3 region has 15 residues. Germline lookup yields CDR1 KGHDR and CDR2 SFDVKD. Trimming removed 4 bases from V and 4 bases from J; junction bases left unmatched: 4. This chain's CDR3 is CATSDGQGSGNTIYF. For the CDR3, the DNA is TGTGCCACCAGTGACGGACAGGGGTCCGGAAACACCATATATTTT.

This clone was seen only a few times. The V gene is TRBV5-6, the J gene TRBJ2-5; 8 bases map to TRBD1. The V segment lost 7 bases and the J segment 5 bases; nucleotides outside the gene matches: 13. Germline loops: CDR1 SGHDT, CDR2 YYEEEE. This CDR3 spans 15 amino acids. The CDR3 sequence is CASEGQGAPKETQYF. CDR3 bases: TGTGCCAGCGAGGGCCAGGGGGCCCCGAAGGAGACCCAGTACTTC.